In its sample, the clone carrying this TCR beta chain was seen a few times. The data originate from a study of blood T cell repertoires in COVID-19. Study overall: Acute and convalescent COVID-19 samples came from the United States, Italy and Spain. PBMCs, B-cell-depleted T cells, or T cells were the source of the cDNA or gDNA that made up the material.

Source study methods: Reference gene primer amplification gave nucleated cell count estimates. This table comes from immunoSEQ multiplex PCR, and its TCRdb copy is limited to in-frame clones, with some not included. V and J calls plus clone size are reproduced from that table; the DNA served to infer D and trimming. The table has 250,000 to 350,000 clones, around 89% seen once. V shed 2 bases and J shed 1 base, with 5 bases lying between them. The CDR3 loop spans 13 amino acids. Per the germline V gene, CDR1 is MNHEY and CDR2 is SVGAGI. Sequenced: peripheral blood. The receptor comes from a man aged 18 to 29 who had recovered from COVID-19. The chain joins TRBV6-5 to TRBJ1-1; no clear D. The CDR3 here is CASSYIGNTEAFF. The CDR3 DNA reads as TGTGCCAGCAGTTACATCGGGAACACTGAAGCTTTCTTT.